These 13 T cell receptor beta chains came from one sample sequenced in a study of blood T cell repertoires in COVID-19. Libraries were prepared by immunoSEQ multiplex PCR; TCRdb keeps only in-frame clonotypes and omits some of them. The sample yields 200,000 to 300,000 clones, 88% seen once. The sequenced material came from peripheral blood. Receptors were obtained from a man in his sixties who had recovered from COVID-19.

CDR3 protein: CASSLFRGARTGELFF. CDR3 DNA: TGTGCCAGCAGCTTGTTTCGGGGGGCAAGGACCGGGGAGCTGTTTTTT. This chain uses TRBV5-6 with TRBJ2-2, with D perhaps matching TRBD2 (7 bases). Germline V gene sequence: CDR1 SGHDT, CDR2 YYEEEE. The CDR3 sequence is 16 residues long. V gave up 1 base and J gave up 5 bases, with 15 bases separating them. The full variable domain, rest sourced from reference TRBV5-6 and TRBJ2-2, is DAGVTQSPTHLIKTRGQQVTLRCSPKSGHDTVSWYQQALGQGPQFIFQYYEEEERQRGNFPDRFSGHQFPNYSSELNVNALLLGDSALYLCASSLFRGARTGELFFGEGSRLTVL.

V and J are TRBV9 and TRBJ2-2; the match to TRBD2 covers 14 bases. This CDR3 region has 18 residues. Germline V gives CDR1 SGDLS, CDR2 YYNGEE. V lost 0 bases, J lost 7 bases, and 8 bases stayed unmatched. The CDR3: CASSVGGLAGGSHGELFF. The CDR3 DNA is TGTGCCAGCAGCGTAGGAGGACTAGCGGGGGGATCTCACGGGGAGCTGTTTTTT. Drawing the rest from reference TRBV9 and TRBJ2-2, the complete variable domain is DSGVTQTPKHLITATGQRVTLRCSPRSGDLSVYWYQQSLDQGLQFLIQYYNGEERAKGNILERFSAQQFPDLHSELNLSSLELGDSALYFCASSVGGLAGGSHGELFFGEGSRLTVL.

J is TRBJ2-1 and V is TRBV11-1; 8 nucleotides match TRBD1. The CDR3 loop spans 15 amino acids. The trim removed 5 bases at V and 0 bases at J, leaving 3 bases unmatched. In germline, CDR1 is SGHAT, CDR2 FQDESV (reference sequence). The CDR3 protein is CASSVTGGSYNEQFF. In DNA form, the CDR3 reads TGTGCCAGCAGCGTTACAGGGGGCTCCTACAATGAGCAGTTCTTC.

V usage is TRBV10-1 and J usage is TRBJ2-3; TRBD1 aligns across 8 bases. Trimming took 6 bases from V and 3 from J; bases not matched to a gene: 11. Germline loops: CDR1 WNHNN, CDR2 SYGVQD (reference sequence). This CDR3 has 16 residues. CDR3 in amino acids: CASRLALDRETDTQYF. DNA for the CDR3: TGCGCCAGCAGGCTGGCCCTGGACAGGGAAACAGATACGCAGTATTTT.

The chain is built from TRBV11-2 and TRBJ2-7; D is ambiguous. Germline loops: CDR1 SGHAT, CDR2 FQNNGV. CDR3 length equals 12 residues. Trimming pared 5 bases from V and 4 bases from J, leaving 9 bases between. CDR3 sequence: CASSPLYYEQYF. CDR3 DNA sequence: TGTGCCAGCAGCCCACTATATTACGAGCAGTACTTC.

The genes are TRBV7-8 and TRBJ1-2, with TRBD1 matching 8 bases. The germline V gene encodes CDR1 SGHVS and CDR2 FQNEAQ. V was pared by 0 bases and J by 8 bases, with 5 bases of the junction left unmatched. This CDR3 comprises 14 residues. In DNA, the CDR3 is TGTGCCAGCAGCTTAGCGACAGGGGTCGGCGGCTACACCTTC. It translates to CASSLATGVGGYTF.

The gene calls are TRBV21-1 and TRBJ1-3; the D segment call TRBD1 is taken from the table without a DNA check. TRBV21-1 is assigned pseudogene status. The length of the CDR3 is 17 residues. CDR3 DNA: TGTGCCAGCAGCAAGGTGCAAAGACAGAGCTCTGGAAACACCATATATTTT. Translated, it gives CASSKVQRQSSGNTIYF.

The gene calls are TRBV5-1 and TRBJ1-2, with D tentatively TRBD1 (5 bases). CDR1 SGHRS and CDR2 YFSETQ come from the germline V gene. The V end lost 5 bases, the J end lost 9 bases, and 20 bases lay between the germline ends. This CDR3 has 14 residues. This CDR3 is CASRSGTGGVSYTF. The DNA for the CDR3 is TGCGCCAGCAGATCTGGTACAGGAGGGGTTAGCTACACCTTC.

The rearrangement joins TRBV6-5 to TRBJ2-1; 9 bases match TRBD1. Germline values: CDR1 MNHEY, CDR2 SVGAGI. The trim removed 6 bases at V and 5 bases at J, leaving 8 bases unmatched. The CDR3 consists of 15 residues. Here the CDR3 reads CASRHRDRENNEQFF. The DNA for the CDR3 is TGTGCCAGCAGACACCGGGACAGGGAAAACAATGAGCAGTTCTTC.

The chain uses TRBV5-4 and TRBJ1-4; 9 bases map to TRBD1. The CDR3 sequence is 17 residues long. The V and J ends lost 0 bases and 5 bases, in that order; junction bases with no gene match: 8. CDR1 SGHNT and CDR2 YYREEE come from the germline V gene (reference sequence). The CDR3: CASSLVAPGTGNEKLFF. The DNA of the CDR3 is TGTGCCAGCAGCTTGGTGGCCCCCGGGACAGGGAATGAAAAACTGTTTTTT.

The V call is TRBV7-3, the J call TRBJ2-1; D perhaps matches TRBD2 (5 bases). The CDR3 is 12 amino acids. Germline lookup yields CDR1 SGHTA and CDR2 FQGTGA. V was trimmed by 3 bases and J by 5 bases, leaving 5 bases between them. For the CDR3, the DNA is TGTGCCAGCAGCTTCGGGGACAATGAGCAGTTCTTC. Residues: CASSFGDNEQFF. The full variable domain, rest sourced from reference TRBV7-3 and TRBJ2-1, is GAGVSQTPSNKVTEKGKYVELRCDPISGHTALYWYRQSLGQGPEFLIYFQGTGAADDSGLPNDRFFAVRPEGSVSTLKIQRTERGDSAVYLCASSFGDNEQFFGPGTRLTVL.

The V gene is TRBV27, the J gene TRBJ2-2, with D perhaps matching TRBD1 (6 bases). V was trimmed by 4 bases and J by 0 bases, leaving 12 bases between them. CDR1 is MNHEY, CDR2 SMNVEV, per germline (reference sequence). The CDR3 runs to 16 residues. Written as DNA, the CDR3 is TGTGCCAGCAGTTCCCCTAGGGGGTCGAACACCGGGGAGCTGTTTTTT. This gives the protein CASSSPRGSNTGELFF.

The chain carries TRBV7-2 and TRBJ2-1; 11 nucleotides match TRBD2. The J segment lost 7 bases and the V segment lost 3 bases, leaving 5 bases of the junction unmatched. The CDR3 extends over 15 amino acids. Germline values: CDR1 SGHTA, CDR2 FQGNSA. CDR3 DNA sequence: TGTGCCAGCAGCTTTTTCACTAGCGGGGGTAATGAGCAGTTCTTC. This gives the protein CASSFFTSGGNEQFF.